This T cell receptor beta chain is from a study of T cell changes during pregnancy in multiple sclerosis. Sequencing was performed with immunoSEQ multiplex PCR; in TCRdb, only in-frame clones are kept and a portion is missing. The data hold about 97,000 clones, with about nine tenths observed a single time. The germline V gene has CDR1 MNHEY and CDR2 SMNVEV (reference sequence). The J segment lost 6 bases and the V segment lost 8 bases, leaving 9 bases of the junction unmatched. The CDR3 is 14 amino acids. The TCR comes from a female donor in good health, enrolled as a control in a pregnancy study. The rearrangement links TRBV27 to TRBJ2-7; 11 positions match TRBD2. The sequencing used peripheral blood, collected in the second trimester of pregnancy. The CDR3 region is CASRNLAGGLEQYF. The CDR3 nucleotides are TGTGCCAGCCGTAATCTAGCGGGAGGTCTCGAGCAGTACTTC.